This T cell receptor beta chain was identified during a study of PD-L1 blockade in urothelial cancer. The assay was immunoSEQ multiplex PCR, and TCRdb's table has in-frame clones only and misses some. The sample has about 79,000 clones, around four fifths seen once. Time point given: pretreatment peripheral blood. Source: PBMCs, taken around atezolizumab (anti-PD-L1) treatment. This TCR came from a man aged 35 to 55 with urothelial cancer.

CDR3 sequence: CASSLLVNSYNEQFF. The CDR3 nucleotides read TGTGCCAGCAGCTTGCTAGTAAACTCCTACAATGAGCAGTTCTTC. The rearrangement uses TRBV2 and TRBJ2-1; unclear D gene. V was pared by 6 bases and J by 0 bases, with 12 bases between. Germline V gene data show CDR1 as SNHLY and CDR2 as FYNNEI. This CDR3 comprises 15 residues.